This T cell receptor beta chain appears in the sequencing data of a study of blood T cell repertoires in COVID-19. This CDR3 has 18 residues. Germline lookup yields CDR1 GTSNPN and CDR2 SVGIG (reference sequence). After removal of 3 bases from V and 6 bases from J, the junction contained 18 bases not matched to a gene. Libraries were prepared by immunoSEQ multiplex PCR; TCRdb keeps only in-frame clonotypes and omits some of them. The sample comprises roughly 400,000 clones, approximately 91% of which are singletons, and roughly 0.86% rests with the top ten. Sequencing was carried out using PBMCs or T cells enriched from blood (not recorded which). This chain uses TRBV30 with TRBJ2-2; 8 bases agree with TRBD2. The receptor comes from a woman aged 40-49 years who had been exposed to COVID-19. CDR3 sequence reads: CAWSQEAAGVRVPGELFF. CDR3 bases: TGTGCCTGGAGCCAGGAGGCAGCGGGAGTCCGGGTACCCGGGGAGCTGTTTTTT.